The entry that follows covers one TCR beta chain sequence. This specimen comes from a study of blood T cell repertoires in COVID-19. Study information: The United States, Italy and Spain were the sources of the acute and convalescent COVID-19 samples.

Participants spanned ages roughly 18 to 90 years and resided in about two dozen US areas. Categorization into cohorts depended on clinical history that participants reported. Trimming shortened V by 3 bases and J by 0 bases, and 5 bases separated the two germline ends. In germline, CDR1 is SGHVS, CDR2 FNYEAQ. The CDR3 consists of 13 residues. Only in-frame clones appear in the TCRdb table, and some are missing; sequencing was by immunoSEQ multiplex PCR. The table has approximately 150,000 clones, roughly 85% seen once; the top ten hold about 20%. This rearrangement joins TRBV7-6 to TRBJ2-5, with D hard to call. The TCR originated in a woman in her 70s in a cohort exposed to, infected with or recovered from COVID-19 (not recorded which). The sample taken for sequencing was PBMCs or T cells enriched from blood (not recorded which). CDR3 bases: TGTGCCAGCAGCTTGTCCTACCAAGAGACCCAGTACTTC. Its translation: CASSLSYQETQYF.